This T cell receptor beta chain was captured by sequencing in a study of cytomegalovirus exposure and HLA in healthy donors. The PCR used 60 Vbeta and 13 Jbeta primers. TCRdb's table, derived via immunoSEQ multiplex PCR, lists solely in-frame clones and lacks some. The sample holds 140,000 or so clones, 72% seen once. The receptor's source is a man aged 35-49 years in good health and CMV-seronegative. The sample taken for sequencing was PBMCs.

CDR3 nucleotide sequence: TGTGCCAGCAGCTTAGCGGGCCAGAACACAGATACGCAGTATTTT. Encoded protein: CASSLAGQNTDTQYF. The rearrangement joins TRBV7-9 to TRBJ2-3; no clear D. This CDR3 region has 15 residues. In germline, CDR1 is SEHNR, CDR2 FQNEAQ (reference sequence). V lost 0 bases to trimming and J lost 2 bases, with 9 bases between them.